This entry is about one T cell receptor beta chain. These data are taken from a study of blood T cells in healthy people across ages. Each sample had at least 6 million PBMCs isolated. Each sample yielded at least 5 micrograms of PBMC total RNA. The CDR3 contains 13 residues. V lost 5 bases, J lost 13 bases, and 21 bases lay in between. Germline V lookup: CDR1 SGHDT, CDR2 YYEEEE. The use of a sample-barcoded 5' primer and a J-beta primer mix characterized a second PCR of 7 to 11 cycles. Researchers report that a template-switch adaptor with 12 random nucleotides tagged each cDNA molecule. Any given sample supplied a minimum of 2.5 million CDR3-containing paired-end reads. TCRdb reanalysed the 5' RACE reads using MiXCR and keeps one entry per CDR3 protein. Here the sample spans 1.4 million or so distinct CDR3 sequences, approximately 43% being singletons.

The source of this sequence is a woman under 30 in good health. The chain employs TRBV5-6 and TRBJ1-2; D is possibly TRBD1 (6 bases). The sample consisted of blood. CDR3 in DNA: TGTGCCAGCAGTTACGATGCTCGGGGGCATGGCACCTTC. It translates to CASSYDARGHGTF.